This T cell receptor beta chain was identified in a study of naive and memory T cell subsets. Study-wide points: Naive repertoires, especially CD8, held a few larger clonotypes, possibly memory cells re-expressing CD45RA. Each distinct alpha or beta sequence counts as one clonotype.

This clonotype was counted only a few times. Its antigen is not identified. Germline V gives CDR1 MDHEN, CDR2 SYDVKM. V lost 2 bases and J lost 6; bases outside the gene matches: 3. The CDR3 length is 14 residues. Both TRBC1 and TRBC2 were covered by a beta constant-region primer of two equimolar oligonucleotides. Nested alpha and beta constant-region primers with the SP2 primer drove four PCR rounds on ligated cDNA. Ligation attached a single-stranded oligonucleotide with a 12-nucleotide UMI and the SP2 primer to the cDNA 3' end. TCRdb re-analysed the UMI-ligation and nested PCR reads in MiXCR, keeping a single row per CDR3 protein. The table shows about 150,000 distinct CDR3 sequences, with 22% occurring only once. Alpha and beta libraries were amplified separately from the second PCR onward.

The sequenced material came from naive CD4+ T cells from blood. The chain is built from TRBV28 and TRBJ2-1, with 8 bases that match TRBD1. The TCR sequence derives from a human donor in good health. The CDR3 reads CASSLLGTGNEQFF. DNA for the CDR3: TGTGCCAGCAGTTTACTCGGGACAGGCAATGAGCAGTTCTTC.